This T cell receptor beta chain was sequenced during a study of cytomegalovirus exposure and HLA in healthy donors. Concerning this clone: No antigen is known for it.

The PCR had 60 Vbeta and 13 Jbeta primers. Libraries were prepared by immunoSEQ multiplex PCR; TCRdb keeps only in-frame clonotypes and omits some of them. The sample records 100,000 to 150,000 clones, around 80% being singletons. Study-level findings and limits: Reportedly, TCR beta sequences accurately predicted HLA-A and HLA-B alleles in most subjects.

The sequence derives from a female donor in good health and CMV-seronegative. Source material: PBMCs.

CDR3 region: CASSLPGLAGVYEQFF. CDR3 sequence (DNA): TGTGCCAGCAGCCTGCCGGGACTAGCGGGAGTGTACGAGCAGTTCTTC. The chain couples TRBV7-9 to TRBJ2-1; 14 bases line up with TRBD2. Germline V gene lookup returns CDR1 SEHNR and CDR2 FQNEAQ (reference sequence). This CDR3 contains 16 residues. The J segment lost 10 bases and the V segment lost 5 bases, leaving 10 bases of the junction unmatched. Full variable domain (rest looked up from reference TRBV7-9 and TRBJ2-1): DTGVSQNPRHKITKRGQNVTFRCDPISEHNRLYWYRQTLGQGPEFLTYFQNEAQLEKSRLLSDRFSAERPKGSFSTLEIQRTEQGDSAMYLCASSLPGLAGVYEQFFGPGTRLTVL.